This T cell receptor beta chain was recorded in a study of control samples from healthy donors and cancer patients. Of note for this clone: Other DNA sequences in the sample encode the same CDR3.

The germline CDR1 and CDR2 sequences are SGHRS and YFSETQ. The CDR3 sequence is 16 residues long. V was pared by 0 bases and J by 0 bases, with 9 bases between. TCRdb keeps only in-frame clones here, not all; method: immunoSEQ multiplex PCR. The sample includes 130,000 or so clones, about 87% of them seen just once. J is TRBJ1-4 and V is TRBV5-1; possible D gene TRBD1, 5 bases. The TCR was taken from a man between 25 and 39 years old in good health. Sequenced: blood. In nucleotides, the CDR3 is TGCGCCAGCAGCTTGGGGGGGACCGCAACTAATGAAAAACTGTTTTTT. Its protein product is CASSLGGTATNEKLFF.